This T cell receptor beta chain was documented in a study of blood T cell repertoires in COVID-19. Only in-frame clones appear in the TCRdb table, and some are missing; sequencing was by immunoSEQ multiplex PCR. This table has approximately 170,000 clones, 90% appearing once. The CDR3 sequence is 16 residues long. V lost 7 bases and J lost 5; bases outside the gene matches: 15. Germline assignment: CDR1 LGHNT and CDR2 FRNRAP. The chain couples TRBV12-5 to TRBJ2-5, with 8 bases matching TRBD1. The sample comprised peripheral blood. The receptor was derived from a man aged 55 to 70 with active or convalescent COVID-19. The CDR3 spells CASASAQGAIRETQYF. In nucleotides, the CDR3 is TGTGCTAGTGCCTCTGCGCAGGGGGCGATCAGGGAGACCCAGTACTTC.